This record looks at one TCR beta chain sequence and its context. The CDR3 has 13 residues. Germline V lookup: CDR1 ENHRY, CDR2 SYGVKD. V gave up 4 bases and J gave up 6 bases, with 9 bases separating them. These data belong to a study of blood T cell repertoires in COVID-19. About the research overall: Italy, Spain and the United States were the sources of the convalescent and acute COVID-19 samples. The cDNA or gDNA used as material had been derived from T cells, B-cell-depleted T cells, or PBMCs.

Original analysis: How many nucleated cells were present was estimated from reference gene primer amplification. Generated by immunoSEQ multiplex PCR, the TCRdb table keeps only in-frame clones and is missing some. V and J calls plus clone size are reproduced from that table; the DNA served to infer D and trimming. The sample includes around 250,000 clones, approximately 80% of them seen just once. The sequencing input was peripheral blood. The clonotype was recovered from a human donor in a cohort sampled during active COVID-19. V gene TRBV10-3 combines with J gene TRBJ2-2; D is possibly TRBD2 (5 bases). CDR3 sequence reads: CAISGGSPGELFF. CDR3 coding DNA: TGTGCCATCAGTGGAGGGTCTCCCGGGGAGCTGTTTTTT.